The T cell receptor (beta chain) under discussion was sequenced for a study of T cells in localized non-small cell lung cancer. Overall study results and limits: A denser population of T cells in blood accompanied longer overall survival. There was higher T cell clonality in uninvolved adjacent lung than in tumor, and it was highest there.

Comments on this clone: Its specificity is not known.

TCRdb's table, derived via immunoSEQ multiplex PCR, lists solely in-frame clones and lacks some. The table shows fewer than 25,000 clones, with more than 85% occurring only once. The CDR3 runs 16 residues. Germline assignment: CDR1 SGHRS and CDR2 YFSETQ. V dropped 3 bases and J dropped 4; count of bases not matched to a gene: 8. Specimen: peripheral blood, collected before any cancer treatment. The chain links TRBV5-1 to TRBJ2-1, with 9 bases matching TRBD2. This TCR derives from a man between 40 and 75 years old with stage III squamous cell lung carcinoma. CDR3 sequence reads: CASSSLKTSGYNEQFF. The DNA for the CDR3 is TGCGCCAGCAGCTCGTTGAAGACTAGCGGATACAATGAGCAGTTCTTC.